One sample yielded the 30 T cell receptor beta chains listed below, sequenced in a study of blood T cells in healthy people across ages. A sample-barcoded 5' primer and a J-beta primer mix were used in a second PCR of roughly 6 to 11 cycles. MiXCR, applied by TCRdb to the 5' RACE reads, yields one record per CDR3 protein. This sample has 500,000 to 600,000 distinct CDR3 sequences, with approximately 30% found just once. The source material was blood. Receptor source: an older woman in good health.

The chain recombines TRBV20-1 with TRBJ2-5; 10 bases map to TRBD2. The CDR3 contains 18 residues. In germline, CDR1 is DFQATT, CDR2 SNEGSKA (reference sequence). V lost 5 bases and J lost 2; bases outside the gene matches: 17. The CDR3 DNA follows: TGCAGTGCTCAGAGCTTCCCTAGCGGGAGATCGAGGCAAGAGACCCAGTACTTC. Its translation: CSAQSFPSGRSRQETQYF.

The rearrangement joins TRBV20-1 to TRBJ1-2; D unresolved. V was clipped by 2 bases and J by 2 bases, with 6 bases between them. Looked up from germline, CDR1 is DFQATT and CDR2 is SNEGSKA (reference sequence). The CDR3 extends over 12 amino acids. The CDR3 here is CSARLRNYGYTF. The CDR3 DNA is TGCAGTGCTAGACTTAGGAACTATGGCTACACCTTC.

The chain carries TRBV4-2 and TRBJ2-1, with 8 nucleotides matching TRBD1. Germline V gene sequence: CDR1 LGHNA, CDR2 YNFKEQ. Trimming took 1 base from V and 2 from J; bases not matched to a gene: 4. This CDR3 has 16 residues. The CDR3 spells CASSQGPGGPYNEQFF. CDR3 DNA: TGTGCCAGCAGCCAAGGGCCAGGGGGCCCCTACAATGAGCAGTTCTTC.

This CDR3 reads CASSYLDRLQETQYF. The CDR3 DNA reads TGTGCCAGCAGTTACTTGGACAGACTCCAAGAGACCCAGTACTTC. The chain uses TRBV6-6 and TRBJ2-5, with D possibly being TRBD1 (6 bases). The V end was cut by 1 base, the J end by 1 base, with 10 bases between. CDR3 length: 15 amino acids. Germline CDR1 reads MNHNY; CDR2 reads SVGAGI (reference sequence).

This clonotype was detected only a few times. CDR3 sequence: CASSSTSTGGRQTQYF. DNA of the CDR3: TGCGCCAGCAGCTCGACATCCACGGGGGGCCGACAGACCCAGTACTTC. The chain couples TRBV5-1 to TRBJ2-5; tentative D call: TRBD2 (7 bases). Germline lookup yields CDR1 SGHRS and CDR2 YFSETQ. V lost 3 bases and J 6 bases, leaving 21 bases between the germline ends. The CDR3 has 16 amino acids.

This clonotype was observed a few times. The chain is built from TRBV10-3 and TRBJ2-5; D is unresolved. The germline V gene encodes CDR1 ENHRY and CDR2 SYGVKD. Trimming removed 2 bases at V and 2 bases at J, with 6 bases between. CDR3 length equals 13 residues. The CDR3 nucleotides read TGTGCCATCAGTGAGGACCCACAAGAGACCCAGTACTTC. Translation gives CAISEDPQETQYF.

J is TRBJ1-1 and V is TRBV12-3 or TRBV12-4; D is undetermined. CDR3 size: 13 residues. Trimming removed 4 bases at V and 5 bases at J, with 11 bases between. This CDR3 reads CASSWGVETEAFF. The CDR3 nucleotides are TGTGCCAGCAGTTGGGGAGTCGAGACTGAAGCTTTCTTT.

This CDR3 reads CASSLNGAGGYNEQFF. The CDR3 DNA is TGTGCCAGCAGCTTAAACGGTGCAGGGGGCTACAATGAGCAGTTCTTC. The chain employs TRBV7-2 and TRBJ2-1, with 7 nucleotides matching TRBD1. This CDR3 has 16 amino acids. In germline, CDR1 is SGHTA, CDR2 FQGNSA. V lost 2 bases to trimming and J lost 3 bases; unmatched junction nucleotides: 7.

This clonotype was counted between two and nine times. In DNA form, the CDR3 reads TGCGCCAGCAGCCCCAGGAGAGGAGCGGGGGGCACAGATACGCAGTATTTT. Translation: CASSPRRGAGGTDTQYF. The rearrangement uses TRBV4-3 and TRBJ2-3, with 8 bases lining up with TRBD2. The CDR3 loop spans 17 amino acids. With 4 bases clipped from V and 1 base from J, the junction kept 10 bases outside the gene matches. Germline CDR1 LGHNA, CDR2 YSLEER.

The V gene is TRBV2, the J gene TRBJ2-5; D is possibly TRBD1 (6 bases). CDR1 and CDR2 (germline): SNHLY, FYNNEI. The CDR3 runs to 13 residues. Trimming left V 6 bases short and J 2 bases short, with 10 bases between. The CDR3 coding sequence is TGTGCCAGCAGGCTGGGGGCTCAAGAGACCCAGTACTTC. Residues: CASRLGAQETQYF.

This clonotype was seen ten or more times. V usage is TRBV6-1 and J usage is TRBJ1-2; D call uncertain. Between the trimmed V and J ends, which lost 0 bases and 6 bases, there was a span of 14 bases. CDR3 length: 15 amino acids. Per the germline V gene, CDR1 is MNHNS and CDR2 is SASEGT. The CDR3 sequence: CASSEAVGERHGYTF. The DNA of the CDR3 is TGTGCCAGCAGTGAAGCGGTCGGGGAAAGGCATGGCTACACCTTC.

This clonotype was recorded many times. The chain recombines TRBV20-1 with TRBJ2-1; D possibly uses TRBD1 or TRBD2 (5 bases each). V was trimmed by 1 base and J by 0 bases, leaving 13 bases between them. The germline CDR1 and CDR2 sequences are DFQATT and SNEGSKA (reference sequence). The CDR3 sequence is 16 residues long. The CDR3 here is CSARGRSGHSYNEQFF. DNA for the CDR3: TGCAGTGCTAGAGGCCGGTCGGGGCACTCCTACAATGAGCAGTTCTTC.

Only a few counts were recorded for this clonotype. J is TRBJ2-3 and V is TRBV29-1; 8 bases fit TRBD1. Trimming removed 4 bases from V and 3 bases from J; junction bases left unmatched: 3. The CDR3 has 13 residues. Looked up from germline, CDR1 is SQVTM and CDR2 is ANQGSEA. CDR3 nucleotides: TGCAGCGTTGCTGACAGGGGTACAGATACGCAGTATTTT. It is translated as CSVADRGTDTQYF.

This clonotype turned up a few times. This chain uses TRBV20-1 with TRBJ2-3, with D perhaps assigned TRBD1 or TRBD2 (5 bases each). From germline, CDR1 is DFQATT and CDR2 SNEGSKA (reference sequence). The CDR3 loop spans 16 amino acids. V was pared by 6 bases and J by 7 bases, with 26 bases between. DNA for the CDR3: TGCAGTGCCATTGGTTGGGGGACCCCAGGACGCAATACGCAGTATTTT. Amino acids: CSAIGWGTPGRNTQYF.

This clonotype was observed a few times. CDR3 region: CASSPTGTSNEQFF. The CDR3 nucleotides are TGTGCCAGCAGCCCAACCGGGACTAGCAATGAGCAGTTCTTC. This chain uses TRBV7-2 with TRBJ2-5; 8 nucleotides agree with TRBD2. With the DNA end fitting TRBJ2-1 better, the J assignment may be wrong. The CDR3 consists of 14 residues. Germline V gives CDR1 SGHTA, CDR2 FQGNSA.

The V gene is TRBV5-1, the J gene TRBJ1-2, with unresolved D. Germline assignment: CDR1 SGHRS and CDR2 YFSETQ. This CDR3 spans 15 amino acids. Trimming took 3 bases from V and 6 from J, leaving 18 bases between them. DNA of the CDR3: TGCGCCAGCAGCTCCCGGGTCCCCGACGGGCATGGCTACACCTTC. Translated: CASSSRVPDGHGYTF.

This chain links TRBV3-1 with TRBJ1-6, with D possibly matching TRBD1 (6 bases). The CDR3 covers 17 residues. CDR1 LGHDT and CDR2 YNNKEL come from the germline V gene (reference sequence). V was trimmed by 0 bases and J by 6 bases, leaving 15 bases between them. Here the CDR3 reads CASSQDFPRQVNSPLHF. CDR3 nucleotide sequence: TGTGCCAGCAGCCAAGATTTCCCCCGACAGGTTAATTCACCCCTCCACTTT.

The table lists this clonotype with a few counts. The chain uses TRBV7-2 and TRBJ1-4; D unclear. V was shortened by 0 bases and J by 6 bases, with 8 bases between the two germline ends. The CDR3 consists of 14 residues. CDR1 SGHTA and CDR2 FQGNSA come from the germline V gene. This chain's CDR3 is CASSLALLDEKLFF. The CDR3 coding sequence is TGTGCCAGCAGCTTAGCCCTCTTGGATGAAAAACTGTTTTTT.

The J gene is TRBJ1-2, the V gene TRBV20-1; TRBD1 is a possible D gene (6 bases). The V gene lost 3 bases and the J gene lost 6 bases, with 11 bases spanning the gap. Germline V gives CDR1 DFQATT, CDR2 SNEGSKA (reference sequence). The CDR3 is 12 amino acids. The CDR3 nucleotides are TGCAGTGCTAGCAGGGGATTCGATGGCTACACCTTC. It translates to CSASRGFDGYTF.

The chain carries TRBV7-2 and TRBJ1-1, with TRBD1 matching over 8 bases. Trimming took 6 bases from V and 6 from J; bases not matched to a gene: 9. Germline V gives CDR1 SGHTA, CDR2 FQGNSA. The CDR3 is made up of 14 amino acids. The CDR3 sequence is CASRLTGGGPEAFF. Here the CDR3 DNA reads TGTGCCAGCAGGTTAACAGGGGGTGGCCCTGAAGCTTTCTTT.

This sequence joins TRBV20-1 and TRBJ2-3; TRBD2 is a possible D gene (5 bases). CDR1 and CDR2 (germline): DFQATT, SNEGSKA (reference sequence). CDR3 size: 14 residues. V was shortened by 6 bases and J by 6 bases, with 19 bases between the two germline ends. The CDR3 nucleotides are TGCAGTGCCCCCCCAGCGGCCGCGACGGATACGCAGTATTTT. It specifies CSAPPAAATDTQYF.

A few counts support this clonotype. This chain uses TRBV7-9 with TRBJ2-5; 8 bases align to TRBD2. Per the germline V gene, CDR1 is SEHNR and CDR2 is FQNEAQ (reference sequence). This CDR3 has 13 residues. V gave up 6 bases and J gave up 4 bases; unmatched junction bases: 4. In DNA form, the CDR3 reads TGTGCCAGCAGGCGGGGGGAAGGAGAGACCCAGTACTTC. Translation: CASRRGEGETQYF.

The chain employs TRBV20-1 and TRBJ2-3; D remains unclear. Trimming took 3 bases from V and 2 from J, leaving 12 bases between them. Germline V lookup: CDR1 DFQATT, CDR2 SNEGSKA (reference sequence). This CDR3 has 14 residues. Here the CDR3 DNA reads TGCAGTGCTAGTTACAGCACCTTCACAGATACGCAGTATTTT. Amino acids: CSASYSTFTDTQYF.

V is TRBV5-1 and J is TRBJ1-6; D not resolved. Germline-derived CDR1 and CDR2 are SGHRS and YFSETQ. V was shortened by 1 base and J by 8 bases, with 10 bases between the two germline ends. The CDR3 has 14 amino acids. In nucleotides, the CDR3 is TGCGCCAGCAGCTTGACACAGAATGATTCACCCCTCCACTTT. Amino acids: CASSLTQNDSPLHF.

V usage is TRBV6-2 or TRBV6-3 and J usage is TRBJ2-1; tentatively, D is TRBD1 (6 bases). Trimming took off 6 bases at V and 0 bases at J, with 21 bases between the two ends. The CDR3 is made up of 18 amino acids. Germline assignment: CDR1 MNHEY and CDR2 SVGEGT. CDR3 region: CASSRWGITGNSYNEQFF. Here the CDR3 DNA reads TGTGCCAGCAGCCGATGGGGGATTACAGGGAACTCCTACAATGAGCAGTTCTTC.

This clonotype has a handful of counts. The gene calls are TRBV24-1 and TRBJ2-3; D ambiguous. The CDR3 runs 14 residues. With 3 bases removed from V and 2 bases from J, the gap between germline ends came to 8 bases. The germline V gene encodes CDR1 KGHDR and CDR2 SFDVKD. This chain's CDR3 is CATSDQRTTDTQYF. DNA of the CDR3: TGTGCCACCAGTGATCAAAGGACCACAGATACGCAGTATTTT.

J is TRBJ2-5 and V is TRBV7-8, with D possibly matching TRBD1 (7 bases). Trimming cost V 11 bases and J 0 bases, with 16 bases left between them. In germline, CDR1 is SGHVS, CDR2 FQNEAQ. The CDR3 is 14 residues long. The CDR3 spells CAAARGANQETQYF. DNA for the CDR3: TGTGCCGCAGCCAGGGGGGCTAACCAAGAGACCCAGTACTTC.

This clonotype was seen a few times. The chain is built from TRBV11-2 and TRBJ2-7, with D maybe TRBD1 (5 bases). The better agreement between TRBJ2-1 and the DNA end casts doubt on the J call. The CDR3 is 14 residues long. Per germline, CDR1 SGHAT and CDR2 FQNNGV. CDR3 in DNA: TGTGCCAGCAGCTTAGACCCTCAGGGCAATGAGCAGTTCTTC. As protein: CASSLDPQGNEQFF.

This clonotype was seen more than once but under ten times. This chain connects TRBV20-1 to TRBJ2-7, with TRBD1 as a possible D gene (6 bases). This CDR3 contains 17 residues. The V end lost 0 bases, the J end lost 0 bases, and 18 bases lay between the germline ends. Germline loops: CDR1 DFQATT, CDR2 SNEGSKA (reference sequence). The CDR3 nucleotides read TGCAGTGCTAGAGATCTTAATGACAGGTCCAGCTCCTACGAGCAGTACTTC. Translating gives CSARDLNDRSSSYEQYF.

A few counts support this clonotype. The chain couples TRBV20-1 to TRBJ2-3; D gene ambiguous. The CDR3 length is 12 residues. Between the trimmed V and J ends, which lost 6 bases and 4 bases, there was a span of 11 bases. Germline lookup yields CDR1 DFQATT and CDR2 SNEGSKA (reference sequence). The CDR3 here is CSALPRADTQYF. CDR3 DNA: TGCAGTGCGCTTCCTAGGGCAGATACGCAGTATTTT.